This T cell receptor (beta chain) was observed in a study of shared clonotypes between healthy human individuals. Remarks on this clone: Its specificity is not known.

Sequencing was performed with immunoSEQ multiplex PCR; in TCRdb, only in-frame clones are kept and a portion is missing. The top ten clones hold 0.39% of a sample with 2 million to 2.5 million clones, 90% to 95% of them seen once. Trimming cost V 3 bases and J 2 bases; bases outside gene matches: 7. CDR3 length: 15 residues. The germline CDR1 and CDR2 sequences are SNHLY and FYNNEI. Study-level results: It was the non-shared clonotypes that had lower generation probabilities than clonotypes shared by all four donors. Sorted-subset samples were not fully sequenced, rarefaction indicated.

This receptor was obtained from a man younger than 35 in good health. Some clones in this sample may be carry-over from other donors' samples. The sample comprised naive CD4+ T cells from PBMCs. Documented subset: CD45RA+ positively selected. The chain carries TRBV2 and TRBJ2-7, with 7 positions matching TRBD1. The CDR3 here is CASSDPGTAPYEQYF. The CDR3 DNA reads TGTGCCAGCAGTGACCCCGGGACAGCCCCCTACGAGCAGTACTTC.